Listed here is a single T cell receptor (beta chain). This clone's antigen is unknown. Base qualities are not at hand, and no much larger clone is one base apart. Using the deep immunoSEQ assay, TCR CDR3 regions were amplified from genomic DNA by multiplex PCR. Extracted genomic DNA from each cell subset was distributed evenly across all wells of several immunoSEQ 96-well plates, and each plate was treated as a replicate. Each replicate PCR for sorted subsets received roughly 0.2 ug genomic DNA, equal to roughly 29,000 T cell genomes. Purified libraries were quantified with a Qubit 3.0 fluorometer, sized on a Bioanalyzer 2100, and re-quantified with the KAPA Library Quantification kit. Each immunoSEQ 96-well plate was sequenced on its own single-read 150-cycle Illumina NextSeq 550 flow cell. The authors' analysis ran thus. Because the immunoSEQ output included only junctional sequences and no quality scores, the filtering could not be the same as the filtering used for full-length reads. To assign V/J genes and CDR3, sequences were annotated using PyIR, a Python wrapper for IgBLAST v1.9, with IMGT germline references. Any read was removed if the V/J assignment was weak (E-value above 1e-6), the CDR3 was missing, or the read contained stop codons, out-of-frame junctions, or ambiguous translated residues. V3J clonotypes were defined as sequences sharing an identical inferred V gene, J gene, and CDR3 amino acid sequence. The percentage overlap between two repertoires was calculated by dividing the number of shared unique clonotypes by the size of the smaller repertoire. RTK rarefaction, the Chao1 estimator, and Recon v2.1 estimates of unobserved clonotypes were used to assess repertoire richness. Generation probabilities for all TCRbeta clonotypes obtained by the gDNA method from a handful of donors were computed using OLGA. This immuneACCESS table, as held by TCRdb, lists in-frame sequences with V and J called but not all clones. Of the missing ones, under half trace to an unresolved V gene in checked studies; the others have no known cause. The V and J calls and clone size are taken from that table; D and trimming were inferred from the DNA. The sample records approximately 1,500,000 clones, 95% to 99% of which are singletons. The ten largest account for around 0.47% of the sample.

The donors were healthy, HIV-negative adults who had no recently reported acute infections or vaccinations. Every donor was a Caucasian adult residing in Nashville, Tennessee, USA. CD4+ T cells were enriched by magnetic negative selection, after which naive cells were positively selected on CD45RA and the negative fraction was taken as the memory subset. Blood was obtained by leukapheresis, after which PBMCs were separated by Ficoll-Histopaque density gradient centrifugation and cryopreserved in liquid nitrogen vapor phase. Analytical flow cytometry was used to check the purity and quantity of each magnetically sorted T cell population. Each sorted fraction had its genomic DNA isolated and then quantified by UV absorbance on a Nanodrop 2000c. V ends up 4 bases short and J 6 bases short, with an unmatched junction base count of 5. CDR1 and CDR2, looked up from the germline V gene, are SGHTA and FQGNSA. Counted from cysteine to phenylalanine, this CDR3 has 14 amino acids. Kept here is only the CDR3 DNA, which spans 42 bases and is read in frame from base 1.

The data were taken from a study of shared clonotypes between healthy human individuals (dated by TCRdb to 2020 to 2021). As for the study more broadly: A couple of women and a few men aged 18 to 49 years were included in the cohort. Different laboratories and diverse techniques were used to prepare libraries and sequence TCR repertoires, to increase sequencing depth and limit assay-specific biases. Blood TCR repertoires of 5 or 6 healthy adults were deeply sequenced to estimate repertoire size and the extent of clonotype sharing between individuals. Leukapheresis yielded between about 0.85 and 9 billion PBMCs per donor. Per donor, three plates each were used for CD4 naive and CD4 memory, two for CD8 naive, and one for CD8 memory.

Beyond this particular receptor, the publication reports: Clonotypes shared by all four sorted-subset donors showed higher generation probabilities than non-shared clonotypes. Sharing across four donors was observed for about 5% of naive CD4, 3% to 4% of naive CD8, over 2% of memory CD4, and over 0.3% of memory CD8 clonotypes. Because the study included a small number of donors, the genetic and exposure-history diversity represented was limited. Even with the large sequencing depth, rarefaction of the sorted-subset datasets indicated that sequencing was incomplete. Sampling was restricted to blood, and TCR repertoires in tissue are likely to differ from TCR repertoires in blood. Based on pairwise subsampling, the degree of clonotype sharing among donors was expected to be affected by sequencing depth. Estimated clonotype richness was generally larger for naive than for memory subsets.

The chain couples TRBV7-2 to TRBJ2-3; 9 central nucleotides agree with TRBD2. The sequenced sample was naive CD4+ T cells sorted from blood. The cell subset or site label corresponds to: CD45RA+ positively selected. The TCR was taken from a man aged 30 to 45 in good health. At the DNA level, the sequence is TGTGCCAGCAGCTCCAGCGGGAGGTTTGATACGCAGTATTTT. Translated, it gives CASSSSGRFDTQYF.